The 8 T cell receptor beta chains presented below share a single source sample, sequenced in a study of blood T cell repertoires in COVID-19. Repertoires were generated with immunoSEQ multiplex PCR, while TCRdb's copy carries only in-frame clones and drops some. Here the sample spans 140,000 to 150,000 clones, approximately 92% being singletons. The sample was peripheral blood. These receptors were taken from a woman in her sixties with active COVID-19.

V gene TRBV6-5 combines with J gene TRBJ2-7; TRBD2 might be the D (5 bases). There are 16 residues in the CDR3. Germline loops: CDR1 MNHEY, CDR2 SVGAGI. Trimming left V 0 bases short and J 3 bases short, with 15 bases between. CDR3 sequence: CASSYSFGDLGYEQYF. Here the CDR3 DNA reads TGTGCCAGCAGTTACTCATTCGGGGATCTGGGCTACGAGCAGTACTTC.

The J gene is TRBJ1-1, the V gene TRBV4-2; maybe TRBD1 (5 bases). Germline CDR1 reads LGHNA; CDR2 reads YNFKEQ. Trimming cost V 2 bases and J 3 bases, with 13 bases left between them. The CDR3 runs 15 residues. The DNA for the CDR3 is TGTGCCAGCAGCCAAACAAAGTCAGGGCACACTGAAGCTTTCTTT. This gives the protein CASSQTKSGHTEAFF.

This clone was observed once. This chain links TRBV7-3 with TRBJ2-7; a possible D gene is TRBD2 (5 bases). Germline CDR1 and CDR2: SGHTA and FQGTGA. V lost 5 bases and J 2 bases, leaving 10 bases between the germline ends. This CDR3 has 13 amino acids. The CDR3 nucleotides are TGTGCCAGCAGCCCCGGACTGACCTACGAGCAGTACTTC. The encoded protein is CASSPGLTYEQYF.

The CDR3 DNA reads TGTGCCAGCAGCCCCTCCTCCTACAATGAGCAGTTCTTC. It specifies CASSPSSYNEQFF. The rearrangement links TRBV5-4 to TRBJ2-1; D not resolved. This CDR3 is 13 amino acids long. The germline V gene encodes CDR1 SGHNT and CDR2 YYREEE (reference sequence). Trimming pared 4 bases from V and 0 bases from J, leaving 5 bases between.

The chain employs TRBV28 and TRBJ2-5, with D perhaps matching TRBD2 (5 bases). CDR3 size: 17 residues. V lost 5 bases and J 2 bases, leaving 21 bases between the germline ends. Germline values: CDR1 MDHEN, CDR2 SYDVKM. CDR3 in amino acids: CASSPQPLDRLQETQYF. The DNA for the CDR3 is TGTGCCAGCAGTCCCCAACCCCTGGACCGACTACAAGAGACCCAGTACTTC.

This clone was seen a single time. The chain joins TRBV5-6 to TRBJ1-2; 12 nucleotides align to TRBD1. There are 16 residues in the CDR3. Unmatched junction bases numbered 6, after V lost 2 bases and J lost 4 bases. CDR1 and CDR2 (germline): SGHDT, YYEEEE. DNA for the CDR3: TGTGCCAGCAGCTTTGCCCGGGACAGGGGGCCCTATGGCTACACCTTC. Amino acids: CASSFARDRGPYGYTF.

The chain combines TRBV3-1 (or the pseudogene TRBV3-2) with TRBJ2-1; D might be TRBD2 (6 bases). V lost 4 bases, J lost 0 bases, and 19 bases lay in between. There are 18 residues in the CDR3. Germline values: CDR1 LGHDT, CDR2 YNNKEL (reference sequence). The CDR3 loop reads CASSPPLGTPSSYNEQFF. Here the CDR3 DNA reads TGTGCCAGCAGCCCCCCGCTGGGGACTCCAAGCTCCTACAATGAGCAGTTCTTC.

The CDR3 reads CASSPPYSLKETQYF. Written as DNA, the CDR3 is TGTGCCAGCTCACCACCGTACAGCCTGAAAGAGACCCAGTACTTC. The chain uses TRBV18 and TRBJ2-5; D not certain. The CDR3 is 15 residues long. V was clipped by 0 bases and J by 3 bases, with 11 bases between them. CDR1 is KGHSH and CDR2 is LQKENI in the germline V gene.